This T cell receptor beta chain was recovered during a study of CD8+ T cells in alopecia areata. Study-wide background: After 6 to 18 months of tofacitinib, follow-up continued 6 months off drug.

Comments on this clone: Its antigen is as yet unknown.

Notes on the study in general: TCR sharing across patients was less clear than in mice, possibly HLA-related.

Extracted RNA was reverse transcribed, and the resulting cDNA served as sequencing template. Assay: immunoSEQ multiplex PCR; the TCRdb copy retains only in-frame clones and omits some. The data hold hundreds of thousands of clones, with 57% observed a single time. The CDR3 runs 16 residues. Germline CDR1 is LNHNV and CDR2 is YYDKDF (reference sequence). The J segment lost 2 bases and the V segment lost 4 bases, leaving 10 bases of the junction unmatched. The material sequenced was CD4+ T cells sorted from blood, taken at week 0. This chain links TRBV15 with TRBJ2-7; 8 bases are a match to TRBD2. The TCR sequence derives from a human donor with alopecia areata. CDR3 nucleotide sequence: TGTGCCACCAGCATAGACCACCCGGGAGGGCCCTACGAGCAGTACTTC. Amino acid sequence: CATSIDHPGGPYEQYF.